What follows describes a single TCR beta chain. All the people who gave samples were healthy bone marrow donors. Researchers ran the PCR with 60 Vbeta and 13 Jbeta primers. Sequenced by immunoSEQ multiplex PCR; TCRdb stores in-frame clones only, minus some. This table has 180,000 or so clones, almost 80% appearing once. This sample was included in a study of cytomegalovirus exposure and HLA in healthy donors. The CDR3 sequence is 16 residues long. V gave up 0 bases and J gave up 4 bases, with 13 bases separating them. CDR1 is LGHNA and CDR2 is YSLEER in the germline V gene. This sequence originates from a man aged 50 or older in good health and CMV-seropositive. The chain employs TRBV4-3 and TRBJ2-1; unclear D gene. The material sequenced was PBMCs. CDR3 in amino acids: CASSQEFGGSYNEQFF. In DNA form, the CDR3 reads TGCGCCAGCAGCCAAGAATTCGGCGGCAGTTACAATGAGCAGTTCTTC.